This TCR beta chain came from a study of memory CD4+ T cells and cytomegalovirus serostatus. Study outcomes and limitations: About 40% of the roughly 160 known CMV-associated TCRbeta sequences appeared in CD4+ memory.

The CDR3 runs 16 residues. Unmatched junction bases numbered 6, after V lost 4 bases and J lost 2 bases. CDR1 MDHEN and CDR2 SYDVKM come from the germline V gene. As regards this clone: Antigen: not known.

Only in-frame clones appear in the TCRdb table, and some are missing; sequencing was by immunoSEQ multiplex PCR. Altogether fewer than 90,000 clones are present, just under 80% being singletons, with the ten largest covering approximately 2.8%. Single viable CD3+CD4+CD8-CD45RO+ cells were sorted as the memory CD4+ T cells. CD4+ T cells were isolated by positive magnetic selection. This chain connects TRBV28 to TRBJ1-4, with TRBD1 matching over 8 bases. The receptor comes from an adult in good health and CMV-seropositive. Sequencing was performed on memory CD4+ T cells from blood. Written as DNA, the CDR3 is TGTGCCAGCAGTTCTACAGGGGGGGCGACTAATGAAAAACTGTTTTTT. Translating gives CASSSTGGATNEKLFF. Filled out from reference TRBV28 and TRBJ1-4, the complete variable domain reads DVKVTQSSRYLVKRTGEKVFLECVQDMDHENMFWYRQDPGLGLRLIYFSYDVKMKEKGDIPEGYSVSREKKERFSLILESASTNQTSMYLCASSSTGGATNEKLFFGSGTQLSVL.